This T cell receptor (beta chain) was identified in a study of blood T cell repertoires in COVID-19. V lost 0 bases to trimming and J lost 7 bases; unmatched junction nucleotides: 5. Per germline, CDR1 LNHNV and CDR2 YYDKDF (reference sequence). This CDR3 region has 16 residues. Assay: immunoSEQ multiplex PCR; the TCRdb copy retains only in-frame clones and omits some. There are about 130,000 clones in the sample; around 80% occur only once, and approximately 2% lies in the top ten. The sequence was obtained from a man in his 70s with acute or convalescent COVID-19. The chain links TRBV15 to TRBJ1-6; 8 bases are shared with TRBD1. The sample was peripheral blood. The CDR3 DNA follows: TGTGCCACCAGCAGAGATTCGGACAGGGACAATTCACCCCTCCACTTT. Translation gives CATSRDSDRDNSPLHF.